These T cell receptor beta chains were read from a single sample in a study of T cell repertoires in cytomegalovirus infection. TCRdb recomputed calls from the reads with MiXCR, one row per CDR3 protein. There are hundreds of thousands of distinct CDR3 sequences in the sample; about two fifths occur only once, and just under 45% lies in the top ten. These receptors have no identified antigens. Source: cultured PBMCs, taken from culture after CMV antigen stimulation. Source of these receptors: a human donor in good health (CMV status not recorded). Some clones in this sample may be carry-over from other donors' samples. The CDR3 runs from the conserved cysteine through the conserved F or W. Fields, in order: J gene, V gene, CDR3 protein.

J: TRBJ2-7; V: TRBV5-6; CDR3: CASSFWGTAYEQYF
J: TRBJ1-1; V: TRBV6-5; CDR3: CASSYLLRGTEAFF
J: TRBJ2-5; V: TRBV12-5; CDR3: CASATGRETQYF
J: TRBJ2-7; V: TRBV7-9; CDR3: CASSPGRILSEQYF
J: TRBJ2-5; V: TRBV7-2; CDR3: CASQRGNQETQYF
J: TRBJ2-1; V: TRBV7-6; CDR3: CASSIGGTSGGANEQFF
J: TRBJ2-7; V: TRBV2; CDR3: CASSGASGSSYEQYF
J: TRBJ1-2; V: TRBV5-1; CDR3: CASSLEGGATYGYTF
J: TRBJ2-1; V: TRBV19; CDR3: CASSADRGSLGSYNEQFF
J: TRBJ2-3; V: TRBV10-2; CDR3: CASSDLVASSTDTQYF
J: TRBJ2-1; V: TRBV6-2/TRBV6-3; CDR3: CASSYNLNRKGYNEQFF
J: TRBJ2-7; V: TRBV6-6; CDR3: CASSYSVTSGPYEQYF
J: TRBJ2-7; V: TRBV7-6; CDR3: CASSLRGMEQYF
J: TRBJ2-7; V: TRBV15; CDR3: CATSRQFEGLYEQYF
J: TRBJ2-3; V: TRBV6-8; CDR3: CASSYSKMVGDTQYF
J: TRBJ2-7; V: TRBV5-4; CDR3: CASSLRYRDNEQYF
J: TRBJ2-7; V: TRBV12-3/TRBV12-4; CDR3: CASRPGTGDNEQYF
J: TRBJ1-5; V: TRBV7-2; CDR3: CASSSHQGYNQPQHF
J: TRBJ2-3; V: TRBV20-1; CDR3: CSAQPRPRDTQYF
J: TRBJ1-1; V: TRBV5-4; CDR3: CASSQGQGRRLNTEAFF
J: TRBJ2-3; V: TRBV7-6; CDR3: CASSFGGRAYTDTQYF
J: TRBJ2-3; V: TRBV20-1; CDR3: CSAREQRSRTDTQYF
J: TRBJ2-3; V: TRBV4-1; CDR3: CASSQGVRRGVPDTQYF
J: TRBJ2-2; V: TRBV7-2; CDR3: CASSLGRQGGLTGELFF
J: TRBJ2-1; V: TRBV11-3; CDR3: CASSLQDDEQFF
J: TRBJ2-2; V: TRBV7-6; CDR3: CASSLAGSGELFF
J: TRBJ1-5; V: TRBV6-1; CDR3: CASGPSRQPQHF
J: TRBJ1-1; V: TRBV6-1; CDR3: CASSQGVGTEAFF
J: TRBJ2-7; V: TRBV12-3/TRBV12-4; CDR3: CASSLQTGAEQYF